Included here is one T cell receptor beta chain sequence, with context. The authors' processing: Estimation of nucleated cell counts relied on the amplification of reference gene primers. Assay used: immunoSEQ multiplex PCR; TCRdb lists only in-frame clones, some missing. V, J and clone size derive from that table, while D and trimming were established from the DNA sequence. The sample comprises tens of thousands of clones, more than 75% of which are singletons, and 0.95% to 1.5% rests with the top ten. This entry belongs to a study of blood T cell repertoires in COVID-19. This CDR3 spans 14 amino acids. Trimming cost V 2 bases and J 7 bases; bases outside gene matches: 7. CDR1 is SGHVS and CDR2 is FQNEAQ in the germline V gene.

The rearrangement links TRBV7-8 to TRBJ2-7; 8 nucleotides align to TRBD1. Sequencing was carried out using peripheral blood. This clonotype was obtained from a woman older than 75 with acute or convalescent COVID-19. The CDR3 is CASSLSQGAREQYF. Written as DNA, the CDR3 is TGTGCCAGCAGCTTAAGTCAGGGGGCGCGGGAGCAGTACTTC.